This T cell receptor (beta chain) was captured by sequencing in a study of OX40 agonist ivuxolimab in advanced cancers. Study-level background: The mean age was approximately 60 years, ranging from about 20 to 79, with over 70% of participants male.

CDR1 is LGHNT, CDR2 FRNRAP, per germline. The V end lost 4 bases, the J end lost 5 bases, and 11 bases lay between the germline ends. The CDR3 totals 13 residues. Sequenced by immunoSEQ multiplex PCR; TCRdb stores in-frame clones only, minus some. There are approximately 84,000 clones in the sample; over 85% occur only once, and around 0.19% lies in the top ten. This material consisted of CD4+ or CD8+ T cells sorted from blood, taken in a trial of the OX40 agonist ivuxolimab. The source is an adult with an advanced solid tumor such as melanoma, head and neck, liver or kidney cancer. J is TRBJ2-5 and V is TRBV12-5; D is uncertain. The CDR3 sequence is CASGSWNEETQYF. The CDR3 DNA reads TGTGCTAGTGGTTCGTGGAATGAGGAGACCCAGTACTTC.